This T cell receptor beta chain originates from a study of cytomegalovirus exposure and HLA in healthy donors. Study summary: HLA-typed donors were the source of approximately 88 million unique TCRs held in an early data release. Study-wide points: Most TCR sequences showed up rarely, but some public TCRs showed up in many donors. Earlier analysis yielded a pattern in which most TCR beta V segments were productive about 90% or about 30% of the time.

PCR employed 60 Vbeta and 13 Jbeta primers. The method was immunoSEQ multiplex PCR; TCRdb's version includes in-frame clones alone and lacks a portion of them. This table has hundreds of thousands of clones, about 85% appearing once. V was pared by 11 bases and J by 2 bases, with 13 bases between. CDR1 is SEHNR, CDR2 FQNEAQ, per germline (reference sequence). The length of the CDR3 is 12 residues. In regard to this clone: Antigen unknown.

The V call is TRBV7-9, the J call TRBJ2-7; tentatively, D is TRBD2 (6 bases). The TCR sequence derives from a girl aged 2-9 years in good health and CMV-seronegative. Sequencing used PBMCs. The CDR3: CAFEGRTYEQYF. CDR3 DNA sequence: TGTGCCTTTGAGGGGAGGACCTACGAGCAGTACTTC. The variable domain in full, with the rest retrieved from reference TRBV7-9 and TRBJ2-7, is DTGVSQNPRHKITKRGQNVTFRCDPISEHNRLYWYRQTLGQGPEFLTYFQNEAQLEKSRLLSDRFSAERPKGSFSTLEIQRTEQGDSAMYLCAFEGRTYEQYFGPGTRLTVT.